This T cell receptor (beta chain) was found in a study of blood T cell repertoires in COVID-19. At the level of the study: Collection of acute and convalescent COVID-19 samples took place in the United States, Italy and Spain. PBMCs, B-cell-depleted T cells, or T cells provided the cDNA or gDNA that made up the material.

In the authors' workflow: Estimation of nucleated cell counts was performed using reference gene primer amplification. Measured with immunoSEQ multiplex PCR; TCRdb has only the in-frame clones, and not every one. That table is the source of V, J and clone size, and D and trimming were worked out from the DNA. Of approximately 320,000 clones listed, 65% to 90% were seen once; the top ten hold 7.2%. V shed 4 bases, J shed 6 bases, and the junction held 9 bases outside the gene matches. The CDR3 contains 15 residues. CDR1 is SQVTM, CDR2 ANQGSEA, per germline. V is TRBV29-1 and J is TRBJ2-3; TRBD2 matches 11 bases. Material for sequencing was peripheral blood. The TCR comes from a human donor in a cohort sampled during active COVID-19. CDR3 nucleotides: TGCAGCGTTGCGACTAGCGGGGCCCTAGGGGATACGCAGTATTTT. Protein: CSVATSGALGDTQYF.